One T cell receptor (beta chain) is described in this entry. Only one count was recorded for this clone. Its target antigen remains unknown. No quality values exist for individual bases; no much larger clone is one base distant. The sample is drawn from a study of blood T cell repertoires in COVID-19 (dated by TCRdb to about 2020). For the wider study: Samples covering the acute and convalescent phases of COVID-19 were provided by collaborators in the United States, Italy and Spain. The samples were drawn from the first 160 participants of the ongoing ImmuneRACE study and from 1,254 subjects provided by 6 global collaborators. The material from the prospective study consisted of cDNA or gDNA derived from T cells, B-cell-depleted T cells, or PBMCs. A freely available public database, intended as a resource for researchers studying the immune response to SARS-CoV-2, is where the repertoires were released. Where available, HLA class I and class II types were obtained from metadata supplied by the sample provider rather than from assay-based typing. Subjects who had been exposed to COVID-19, were actively infected with it, or had recovered from it provided the deeply sampled blood TCRbeta repertoires that made up the dataset. Sample metadata almost always included a de-identified subject ID, COVID-19 status, age in years and sex.

At one collaborating source in Seattle, patients were enrolled during active infection and were followed longitudinally through the course of disease. Each collaborating institution followed its own protocols to collect whole blood in K2EDTA tubes. For TCRbeta analysis, collaborator samples were shipped as frozen whole blood, as isolated PBMCs, or as DNA extracted from either sample type. The immunoSEQ Assay, a bias-controlled multiplex PCR, was used to amplify TCRbeta CDR3 regions from genomic DNA. The authors' pipeline ran thus. Nucleated cell counts per sample were estimated from amplification of reference gene primers within the assay. To quantify the absolute abundance of each unique TCRbeta CDR3 rearrangement, sequence reads were collapsed and filtered. Productive Simpson clonality was computed per sample as the square root of Simpson's diversity index over productive rearrangements. Not all clones reach the TCRdb copy of this immuneACCESS table, which keeps in-frame sequences only. Checked studies attribute under half of the gap to unresolved V genes and leave the rest unexplained. D and trimming were read from the DNA, whereas the V and J calls and clone size are those reported in that table. The sample contains under 200,000 clones, about 85% of them found a single time. Of the sample, around 5.4% falls within the top ten clones.

The study at large found these results: The quantity of clinical and demographic metadata differed by source and by participant and was supplied without curation.

CDR1 and CDR2 are read off the germline V gene as SGDLS and YYNGEE. Taken from cysteine to phenylalanine, the CDR3 has 15 residues. The entry retains the CDR3 DNA only, 45 bases that are in frame from base 1. From V the trimming removes 3 bases and from J it removes 0 bases, while the gene matches leave 0 bases of the junction unaccounted for. This sequence originates from a woman aged 45-65 years with COVID-19, enrolled during active disease. Sequencing was done on a sample of peripheral blood. Recombination connected TRBV9 to TRBJ2-2; TRBD2 fits 9 bases in the junction. The bases read TGTGCCAGCAGCGGGACTAGCGCGAACACCGGGGAGCTGTTTTTT. This encodes CASSGTSANTGELFF.